A single sample is the source of the 19 T cell receptor beta chains below, sequenced in a study of OX40 agonist ivuxolimab in advanced cancers. Using immunoSEQ multiplex PCR, the repertoire was profiled, and TCRdb retains in-frame clones only, with some absent. This table has 20,000 to 30,000 clones, around 82% appearing once. The sequencing used CD4+ or CD8+ T cells sorted from blood, collected in a trial of the OX40 agonist ivuxolimab. These receptors were taken from an adult with an advanced solid tumor such as melanoma, head and neck, liver or kidney cancer.

The CDR3 DNA follows: TGTGCCAGTACCCCCCTGAACAGAAACAATGAGCAGTTCTTC. Translated: CASTPLNRNNEQFF. This chain uses TRBV19 with TRBJ2-1, with D unresolved. This CDR3 region has 14 residues. CDR1 and CDR2 (germline): LNHDA, SQIVND (reference sequence). Trimming pared 7 bases from V and 5 bases from J, leaving 15 bases between.

The chain joins TRBV11-3 to TRBJ2-7; 7 bases match TRBD1. CDR3 length: 14 residues. Germline V gene data show CDR1 as SGHNT and CDR2 as YENEEA. J gave up 2 bases and V 5 bases, and 6 bases lay outside the gene matches. CDR3 sequence (DNA): TGTGCCAGCAGCCGCCGGGACAGCCCCTACGAGCAGTACTTC. Protein: CASSRRDSPYEQYF.

The chain combines TRBV2 with TRBJ2-2; 11 nucleotides match TRBD1. The CDR3 is 15 residues long. Per the germline V gene, CDR1 is SNHLY and CDR2 is FYNNEI. The ends lost 10 bases at V and 6 bases at J; junction bases unmatched: 10. CDR3 sequence reads: CAIHGGQGVPGELFF. The CDR3 region has the DNA TGTGCCATCCATGGGGGACAGGGGGTACCCGGGGAGCTGTTTTTT.

The chain is built from TRBV4-1 and TRBJ1-5, with 10 bases matching TRBD1. CDR3 length: 16 amino acids. Trimming cost V 4 bases and J 1 base; bases outside gene matches: 4. Germline V gene lookup returns CDR1 MGHRA and CDR2 YSYEKL. CDR3 protein: CASSPGTGESNQPQHF. CDR3 in DNA: TGCGCCAGCAGCCCAGGGACAGGGGAGAGCAATCAGCCCCAGCATTTT.

The chain employs TRBV29-1 and TRBJ1-2, with D possibly matching TRBD1 (6 bases). Per germline, CDR1 SQVTM and CDR2 ANQGSEA. V lost 2 bases, J lost 5 bases, and 18 bases lay in between. The CDR3 is 15 amino acids. The CDR3 DNA follows: TGCAGCGTTGAATCGCCAGGGGAGGCCCGTTATGGCTACACCTTC. Protein sequence: CSVESPGEARYGYTF.

The chain uses TRBV9 and TRBJ2-7, with TRBD1 identical over 7 bases. Looked up from germline, CDR1 is SGDLS and CDR2 is YYNGEE. This CDR3 has 16 residues. V shed 1 base and J 4 bases; nucleotides not matched to a gene: 11. CDR3 protein: CASSVFGEGGVYEQYF. In DNA form, the CDR3 reads TGTGCCAGCAGCGTATTTGGGGAAGGGGGCGTTTACGAGCAGTACTTC.

The V gene is TRBV4-1, the J gene TRBJ1-5; 7 bases fit TRBD1. Germline CDR1 is MGHRA and CDR2 is YSYEKL. The CDR3 consists of 15 residues. The ends lost 4 bases at V and 2 bases at J; junction bases unmatched: 5. CDR3 DNA: TGCGCCAGCAGCCGACAGGGCGAAGGCAATCAGCCCCAGCATTTT. Protein sequence: CASSRQGEGNQPQHF.

The chain has TRBV4-1 and TRBJ1-4; D unclear. This CDR3 has 14 residues. Germline assignment: CDR1 MGHRA and CDR2 YSYEKL. V lost 2 bases and J 0 bases, leaving 4 bases between the germline ends. This chain's CDR3 is CASSQLATNEKLFF. The DNA of the CDR3 is TGCGCCAGCAGCCAATTAGCAACTAATGAAAAACTGTTTTTT.

The chain links TRBV29-1 to TRBJ1-1; 8 positions agree with TRBD1. There are 15 residues in the CDR3. Germline-derived CDR1 and CDR2 are SQVTM and ANQGSEA. V shed 3 bases, J shed 0 bases, and the junction held 6 bases outside the gene matches. CDR3 bases: TGCAGCGTTGAGCAGGGACAGGAGTTGAACACTGAAGCTTTCTTT. Translating gives CSVEQGQELNTEAFF. Full variable domain (rest looked up from reference TRBV29-1 and TRBJ1-1): SAVISQKPSRDICQRGTSLTIQCQVDSQVTMMFWYRQQPGQSLTLIATANQGSEATYESGFVIDKFPISRPNLTFSTLTVSNMSPEDSSIYLCSVEQGQELNTEAFFGQGTRLTVV.

This clone has only one observation. The V gene is TRBV5-6, the J gene TRBJ2-5; 8 bases line up with TRBD2. V was pared by 4 bases and J by 3 bases, with 5 bases of the junction left unmatched. Germline V gene sequence: CDR1 SGHDT, CDR2 YYEEEE. The CDR3 contains 14 residues. The CDR3 spells CASSTPGLEETQYF. CDR3 in DNA: TGTGCCAGCAGCACCCCGGGACTAGAAGAGACCCAGTACTTC.

This chain joins TRBV27 and TRBJ2-7, with TRBD1 matching 8 bases. With V trimmed by 3 bases and J by 3 bases, 13 bases remained unmatched. CDR1 and CDR2 (germline): MNHEY, SMNVEV (reference sequence). The CDR3 runs 17 residues. The CDR3 bases are TGTGCCAGCAGTTTGGGCCCCCCAGGGGGCGGTTTCTACGAGCAGTACTTC. It translates to CASSLGPPGGGFYEQYF.

The chain is built from TRBV19 and TRBJ2-6; D not resolved. V lost 4 bases and J lost 4, with 2 bases in between. This CDR3 is built from 12 residues. Germline V gene sequence: CDR1 LNHDA, CDR2 SQIVND (reference sequence). The CDR3 protein is CASSKGANVLTF. CDR3 in DNA: TGTGCCAGTAGTAAGGGGGCCAACGTCCTGACTTTC.

The V call is TRBV7-3, the J call TRBJ2-3; a possible D gene is TRBD2 (7 bases). Trimming cost V 5 bases and J 6 bases, with 12 bases left between them. Looked up from germline, CDR1 is SGHTA and CDR2 is FQGTGA. The CDR3 consists of 13 residues. The CDR3 protein is CASSNGGPDTQYF. CDR3 bases: TGTGCCAGCAGCAACGGGGGGCCGGATACGCAGTATTTT.

There are a few counts of this clone. The CDR3 sequence is CASRTGTGVVSGYTF. In nucleotides, the CDR3 is TGCGCCAGCAGGACAGGGACAGGGGTTGTCAGTGGCTACACCTTC. The chain is built from TRBV4-1 and TRBJ1-2, with TRBD1 identical over 10 bases. The CDR3 runs 15 residues. The V gene end was trimmed by 6 bases and the J gene end by 7 bases; junction bases not matched to a gene: 11. The germline CDR1 and CDR2 sequences are MGHRA and YSYEKL.

The CDR3 DNA reads TGTGCCAGCTCGGCGACAGGGAACACTGAAGCTTTCTTT. Translation gives CASSATGNTEAFF. The V gene is TRBV18, the J gene TRBJ1-1; tentatively, D is TRBD1 (6 bases). CDR1 KGHSH and CDR2 LQKENI come from the germline V gene. The CDR3 has 13 amino acids. V gave up 6 bases and J gave up 1 base, with 9 bases separating them. The variable domain in full, with the rest retrieved from reference TRBV18 and TRBJ1-1, is NAGVMQNPRHLVRRRGQEARLRCSPMKGHSHVYWYRQLPEEGLKFMVYLQKENIIDESGMPKERFSAEFPKEGPSILRIQQVVRGDSAAYFCASSATGNTEAFFGQGTRLTVV.

This chain uses TRBV29-1 with TRBJ2-2, with a tentative D call TRBD2 (6 bases). The CDR3 runs to 14 residues. Trimming shortened V by 1 base and J by 6 bases, and 12 bases separated the two germline ends. CDR1 SQVTM and CDR2 ANQGSEA come from the germline V gene. CDR3 protein: CSVEGVAGPGELFF. As DNA, the CDR3 is TGCAGCGTTGAAGGGGTCGCGGGGCCCGGGGAGCTGTTTTTT.

V gene TRBV5-5 combines with J gene TRBJ1-3; D might be TRBD1 (5 bases). CDR1 is SGHKS, CDR2 YYEKEE, per germline (reference sequence). There are 16 residues in the CDR3. Trimming cost V 4 bases and J 5 bases, with 19 bases left between them. In nucleotides, the CDR3 is TGTGCCAGCAGCGCTCCGGAGACAGCTTCTAGAAACACCATATATTTT. Translated, it gives CASSAPETASRNTIYF.

V and J are TRBV7-2 and TRBJ2-1, with no clear D. The germline V and J ends were trimmed by 1 base and 6 bases, with 7 bases remaining between them. This CDR3 is built from 13 residues. Germline CDR1 is SGHTA and CDR2 is FQGNSA. The CDR3 here is CASSLDPSNEQFF. In nucleotides, the CDR3 is TGTGCCAGCAGCTTAGATCCCTCCAATGAGCAGTTCTTC.

This clone appeared once. V usage is TRBV6-6 and J usage is TRBJ2-5, with TRBD1 matching 8 bases. The DNA end is more similar to TRBJ2-7, so the J call may be wrong. The length of the CDR3 is 15 residues. Germline CDR1 MNHNY, CDR2 SVGAGI (reference sequence). The CDR3 DNA reads as TGTGCCAGCGGGACAGGACCGAGTGAGAGTTACGAGCAGTACTTC. Translation: CASGTGPSESYEQYF.